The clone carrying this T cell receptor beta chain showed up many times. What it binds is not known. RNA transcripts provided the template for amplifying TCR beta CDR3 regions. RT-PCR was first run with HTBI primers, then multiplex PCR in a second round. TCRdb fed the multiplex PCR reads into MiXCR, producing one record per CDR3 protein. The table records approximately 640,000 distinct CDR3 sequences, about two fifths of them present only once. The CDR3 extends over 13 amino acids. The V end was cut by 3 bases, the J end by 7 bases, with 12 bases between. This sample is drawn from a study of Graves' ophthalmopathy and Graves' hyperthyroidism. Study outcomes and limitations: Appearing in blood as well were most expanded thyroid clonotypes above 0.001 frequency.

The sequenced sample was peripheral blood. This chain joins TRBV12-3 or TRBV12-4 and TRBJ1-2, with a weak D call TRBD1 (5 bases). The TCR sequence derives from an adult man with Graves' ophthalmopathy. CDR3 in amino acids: CASSFEGIGGYTF. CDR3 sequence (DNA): TGTGCCAGCAGTTTTGAGGGGATTGGTGGCTACACCTTC.